The 22 T cell receptor beta chains in this list originate from one sample, sequenced in a study of cytomegalovirus exposure and HLA in healthy donors (dated by TCRdb to 2016 to 2017). Receptor amplification or capture employed the immunoSEQ multiplex PCR assay. For the multiplex PCR, a mixture combining 60 forward primers for TCR Vbeta segments and 13 reverse primers for TCR Jbeta segments was used. TCRdb's version of the immuneACCESS table is confined to in-frame rearrangements and falls short of the full clone set. An unresolved V gene accounts for under half of the shortfall where checked; the remainder is of unknown origin. For this sample there are 200,000 or so clones; 70% to 90% appear just once. Around 2% of the sample goes to the ten largest clones. Sequencing input: PBMCs. These receptors originate from a woman younger than 35 in good health and CMV-seropositive.

This clone has a single count. V gene TRBV19 combines with J gene TRBJ1-2; TRBD1 aligns across 8 bases. The ends lost 3 bases at V and 2 bases at J; junction bases unmatched: 11. This CDR3 spans 17 amino acids. Germline values: CDR1 LNHDA, CDR2 SQIVND (reference sequence). The CDR3 sequence is CASSMVRGRGGNYGYTF. Here the CDR3 DNA reads TGTGCCAGTAGTATGGTCAGGGGGCGAGGGGGCAACTATGGCTACACCTTC.

The J gene is TRBJ1-2, the V gene TRBV19; no reliable D call. Germline CDR1 reads LNHDA; CDR2 reads SQIVND (reference sequence). This CDR3 contains 16 residues. Trimming took 3 bases from V and 4 from J, leaving 18 bases between them. The CDR3 DNA is TGTGCCAGTAGTATTATCGCTGGGGAGGTGGTCTATGGCTACACCTTC. Its translation is CASSIIAGEVVYGYTF. Full variable domain (missing parts from reference TRBV19 and TRBJ1-2): DGGITQSPKYLFRKEGQNVTLSCEQNLNHDAMYWYRQDPGQGLRLIYYSQIVNDFQKGDIAEGYSVSREKKESFPLTVTSAQKNPTAFYLCASSIIAGEVVYGYTFGSGTRLTVV.

J is TRBJ2-2 and V is TRBV7-2; TRBD2 agrees at 8 bases. The V gene's germline CDR1 is SGHTA and CDR2 FQGNSA. The J segment lost 6 bases and the V segment lost 4 bases, leaving 7 bases of the junction unmatched. This CDR3 contains 15 residues. The CDR3 bases are TGTGCCAGCAGCTGGGCGGGGGGCGGATCCGGGGAGCTGTTTTTT. It is translated as CASSWAGGGSGELFF.

V usage is TRBV7-9 and J usage is TRBJ1-6; TRBD1 matches at 8 bases. Trimming took 5 bases from V and 5 from J; bases not matched to a gene: 8. The CDR3 runs 16 residues. Germline values: CDR1 SEHNR, CDR2 FQNEAQ (reference sequence). CDR3: CASSIYGTGNNSPLHF. The DNA of the CDR3 is TGTGCCAGCAGCATATATGGGACAGGCAATAATTCACCCCTCCACTTT.

V usage is TRBV9 and J usage is TRBJ1-1, with D perhaps TRBD1 (5 bases). Germline CDR1 SGDLS, CDR2 YYNGEE. The CDR3 is made up of 13 amino acids. The ends were cut back, 0 bases at V and 6 bases at J, with 9 bases in the middle. The CDR3 coding sequence is TGTGCCAGCAGCGTAGCGGGGGGGTCTGAAGCTTTCTTT. Translation: CASSVAGGSEAFF.

The rearrangement joins TRBV5-1 to TRBJ2-1, with TRBD2 identical over 7 bases. Germline assignment: CDR1 SGHRS and CDR2 YFSETQ. This CDR3 is 15 amino acids long. Unmatched junction bases numbered 4, after V lost 0 bases and J lost 4 bases. CDR3 region: CASSLGQRGYNEQFF. CDR3 coding DNA: TGCGCCAGCAGCTTGGGGCAGCGGGGTTACAATGAGCAGTTCTTC.

In this sample, this clone turned up once. The genes are TRBV2 and TRBJ2-5; 16 bases match TRBD2. This CDR3 is built from 17 residues. Germline assignment: CDR1 SNHLY and CDR2 FYNNEI. V was clipped by 5 bases and J by 6 bases; unmatched bases: 9. CDR3 region: CASSTGTSGGAVKTQYF. The CDR3 coding sequence is TGTGCCAGCAGTACCGGGACTAGCGGGGGGGCCGTCAAGACCCAGTACTTC.

The chain employs TRBV29-1 and TRBJ1-1; D may be TRBD1 (5 bases). The CDR3 has 16 amino acids. Trimming took off 3 bases at V and 1 base at J, with 18 bases between the two ends. Germline V lookup: CDR1 SQVTM, CDR2 ANQGSEA. This CDR3 reads CSVDKTTGHPNTEAFF. In nucleotides, the CDR3 is TGCAGCGTTGATAAAACCACAGGACACCCGAACACTGAAGCTTTCTTT.

This clone was seen a handful of times. This chain connects TRBV2 to TRBJ2-7; 7 bases are shared with TRBD1. The germline CDR1 and CDR2 sequences are SNHLY and FYNNEI. Unmatched junction bases numbered 14, after V lost 9 bases and J lost 3 bases. This CDR3 region has 15 residues. The CDR3 here is CASGYTGVSLYEQYF. The CDR3 coding sequence is TGTGCCAGTGGATATACAGGGGTCTCCCTCTACGAGCAGTACTTC.

This clone was picked up one time. The chain combines TRBV7-2 with TRBJ2-5, with D tentatively TRBD1 (6 bases). This CDR3 comprises 13 residues. V was clipped by 4 bases and J by 2 bases, with 8 bases between them. Germline CDR1 SGHTA, CDR2 FQGNSA. The chain's CDR3 is CASSSDRQETQYF. For the CDR3, the DNA is TGTGCCAGCAGCTCGGACAGACAAGAGACCCAGTACTTC.

The V and J genes are TRBV5-1 and TRBJ1-2; 7 nucleotides agree with TRBD1. The germline gives CDR1 SGHRS, CDR2 YFSETQ. Trimming removed 5 bases from V and 4 bases from J; junction bases left unmatched: 20. The CDR3 contains 18 residues. The CDR3, as DNA: TGCGCCAGCAGTACGGAACAAGGAAGTCCACAGGGGATCTATGGCTACACCTTC. Its protein is CASSTEQGSPQGIYGYTF.

CDR3 nucleotide sequence: TGTGCCAGCAGCCCAGGACAGGTTGGCTACACCTTC. It translates to CASSPGQVGYTF. The chain combines TRBV7-9 with TRBJ1-2, with 7 bases fitting TRBD1. CDR3 size: 12 residues. CDR1 and CDR2 (germline): SEHNR, FQNEAQ (reference sequence). V shed 5 bases, J shed 7 bases, and the junction held 4 bases outside the gene matches.

This clone was seen just once. The rearrangement uses TRBV4-2 and TRBJ2-5, with TRBD2 matching over 8 bases. The DNA end is more similar to TRBJ2-7, so the J call may be wrong. This CDR3 has 16 residues. The germline V gene has CDR1 LGHNA and CDR2 YNFKEQ. For the CDR3, the DNA is TGTGCCAGCAGCCAAGATGTCGGCGGGGGGTCCTACGAGCAGTACTTC. Translating gives CASSQDVGGGSYEQYF.

This sequence joins TRBV23-1 and TRBJ1-6; D unresolved. TRBV23-1 has ORF status, its function being uncertain. Between the trimmed V and J ends, which lost 2 bases and 0 bases, there was a span of 11 bases. This CDR3 has 17 amino acids. CDR3: CASSQRTLCSYNSPLHF. The CDR3 bases are TGCGCCAGCAGTCAACGAACTCTGTGCTCCTATAATTCACCCCTCCACTTT.

The CDR3 sequence is CASSLRGGYNEQFF. The CDR3 DNA reads TGTGCCAGCAGCTTGAGGGGGGGCTACAATGAGCAGTTCTTC. The chain joins TRBV7-6 to TRBJ2-1, with D tentatively TRBD2 (7 bases). This CDR3 contains 14 residues. Germline values: CDR1 SGHVS, CDR2 FNYEAQ. The ends were cut back, 3 bases at V and 3 bases at J, with 9 bases in the middle.

This chain connects TRBV30 to TRBJ2-3; 8 bases are a match to TRBD1. V shed 4 bases, J shed 2 bases, and the junction held 11 bases outside the gene matches. The CDR3 is 16 amino acids. Germline loops: CDR1 GTSNPN, CDR2 SVGIG (reference sequence). CDR3 DNA sequence: TGTGCCTGGACCCTTCAGGACAGGGAGTACACAGATACGCAGTATTTT. Translating it yields CAWTLQDREYTDTQYF.

This clone came up once. The chain joins TRBV2 to TRBJ2-5; D ambiguous. The ends were cut back, 10 bases at V and 1 base at J, with 7 bases in the middle. The CDR3 is 11 residues long. Germline values: CDR1 SNHLY, CDR2 FYNNEI. CDR3 sequence reads: CATTRQETQYF. In DNA form, the CDR3 reads TGTGCCACTACGCGCCAAGAGACCCAGTACTTC.

The rearrangement links TRBV11-2 to TRBJ2-7, with D possibly matching TRBD1 (5 bases). The germline V gene encodes CDR1 SGHAT and CDR2 FQNNGV. The ends were cut back, 6 bases at V and 2 bases at J, with 14 bases in the middle. The length of the CDR3 is 14 residues. This CDR3 reads CASSTGSPAYEQYF. The CDR3 nucleotides read TGTGCCAGCAGTACAGGCTCTCCTGCCTACGAGCAGTACTTC.

The genes are TRBV13 and TRBJ2-7; a weak D match, TRBD1 (5 bases). Trimming cost V 4 bases and J 7 bases, with 17 bases left between them. CDR3 size: 14 residues. Germline assignment: CDR1 PRHDT and CDR2 FYEKMQ (reference sequence). CDR3: CASSSPGPYVEQYF. The CDR3 nucleotides read TGTGCCAGCAGCTCCCCAGGGCCCTACGTGGAGCAGTACTTC.

This clone was observed once. The rearrangement links TRBV10-3 to TRBJ1-2, with TRBD1 matching over 7 bases. The CDR3 is made up of 12 amino acids. The germline V gene encodes CDR1 ENHRY and CDR2 SYGVKD. The V and J ends lost 5 bases and 4 bases, in that order; junction bases with no gene match: 1. The CDR3 DNA is TGTGCCATCAGTCCAGGGGGCTATGGCTACACCTTC. Its protein is CAISPGGYGYTF.

The V and J genes are TRBV4-1 and TRBJ1-4; D ambiguous. CDR1 is MGHRA and CDR2 is YSYEKL in the germline V gene. The V gene lost 0 bases and the J gene lost 3 bases, with 11 bases spanning the gap. The length of the CDR3 is 16 residues. CDR3 DNA: TGCGCCAGCAGCCAAGATATAACAGCTTCTAATGAAAAACTGTTTTTT. It encodes CASSQDITASNEKLFF.

The rearrangement links TRBV11-2 to TRBJ1-3; tentatively, D is TRBD1 (5 bases). The CDR3 covers 14 residues. Trimming removed 5 bases from V and 0 bases from J, with 8 bases in between. CDR1 is SGHAT, CDR2 FQNNGV, per germline. The CDR3 is CASSLGPSGNTIYF. In DNA, the CDR3 is TGTGCCAGCAGCCTGGGGCCCTCTGGAAACACCATATATTTT.